The 32 T cell receptor beta chains given below trace back to one sample, sequenced in a study of cytomegalovirus exposure and HLA in healthy donors. PCR involved 60 Vbeta and 13 Jbeta primers. Sequencing was performed with immunoSEQ multiplex PCR; in TCRdb, only in-frame clones are kept and a portion is missing. Seen here are roughly 160,000 clones, around 77% observed once, and the top ten hold around 2.3%. The sample taken for sequencing was PBMCs. These receptors originate from a man in his fifties or sixties in good health and CMV-seropositive.

This rearrangement joins TRBV5-1 to TRBJ2-5; 7 nucleotides align to TRBD1. Germline V gives CDR1 SGHRS, CDR2 YFSETQ. This CDR3 is built from 14 residues. V lost 5 bases to trimming and J lost 5 bases; unmatched junction nucleotides: 9. The CDR3 sequence: CASSRHRGEETQYF. The DNA for the CDR3 is TGCGCCAGCAGTCGTCACAGGGGTGAGGAGACCCAGTACTTC.

This clone was recorded only once. This sequence joins TRBV10-1 and TRBJ2-1; 12 nucleotides line up with TRBD2. V was pared by 6 bases and J by 10 bases, with 10 bases of the junction left unmatched. Germline assignment: CDR1 WNHNN and CDR2 SYGVQD (reference sequence). The CDR3 loop spans 15 amino acids. The CDR3 DNA is TGCGCCAGCAGCCAATCTAGCGGGGGGGCACAGGAGCAGTTCTTC. This translates into CASSQSSGGAQEQFF.

This clone was seen a handful of times. For the CDR3, the DNA is TGTGCCAGCAGCCCCTCACTTCTTGGGCGAGATCAGCCCCAGCATTTT. This codes for CASSPSLLGRDQPQHF. V and J are TRBV5-6 and TRBJ1-5; no reliable D call. The CDR3 is made up of 16 amino acids. Deletions cut 4 bases from V and 5 bases from J, with 19 bases between. Per germline, CDR1 SGHDT and CDR2 YYEEEE.

This clone is a singleton in its sample. The rearrangement uses TRBV7-8 and TRBJ2-1; 10 bases match TRBD1. The CDR3 is 16 residues long. V lost 8 bases to trimming and J lost 0 bases; unmatched junction nucleotides: 7. Germline CDR1 and CDR2: SGHVS and FQNEAQ. The DNA for the CDR3 is TGTGCCAGCTCTAGGACAGGGGGATACTCCTACAATGAGCAGTTCTTC. This codes for CASSRTGGYSYNEQFF.

The chain is built from TRBV6-1 and TRBJ1-1; perhaps TRBD1 as D (6 bases). CDR3 length equals 13 residues. Trimming stripped 6 bases from V and 0 bases from J, with 8 bases between. The V gene's germline CDR1 is MNHNS and CDR2 SASEGT. Written as DNA, the CDR3 is TGTGCCAGCAGAGGACAGATGAACACTGAAGCTTTCTTT. This encodes CASRGQMNTEAFF.

Here the CDR3 reads CASSLTGTSGGTDTQYF. The CDR3 DNA sequence: TGTGCCAGCAGCTTAACCGGGACTAGCGGGGGCACAGATACGCAGTATTTT. This chain links TRBV7-3 with TRBJ2-3; 13 positions agree with TRBD2. Trimming removed 0 bases from V and 1 base from J; junction bases left unmatched: 1. CDR3 length: 17 residues. The germline V gene encodes CDR1 SGHTA and CDR2 FQGTGA.

The chain combines TRBV5-5 with TRBJ1-4; 7 positions match TRBD1. The CDR3 consists of 13 residues. Per the germline V gene, CDR1 is SGHKS and CDR2 is YYEKEE (reference sequence). The J segment lost 4 bases and the V segment lost 5 bases, leaving 2 bases of the junction unmatched. As DNA, the CDR3 is TGTGCCAGCAGGACAGGGCTTAATGAAAAACTGTTTTTT. Translated, it gives CASRTGLNEKLFF.

J is TRBJ2-3 and V is TRBV7-8; D perhaps matches TRBD2 (6 bases). The CDR3 length is 18 residues. The V end was cut by 1 base, the J end by 4 bases, with 21 bases between. In germline, CDR1 is SGHVS, CDR2 FQNEAQ. The CDR3 nucleotides are TGTGCCAGCAGCTTAGGGGTGGGGGGTCTTGCGTATGCAGATACGCAGTATTTT. Translating gives CASSLGVGGLAYADTQYF.

V is TRBV7-2 and J is TRBJ1-2; possibly TRBD1 for D (6 bases). V lost 1 base and J lost 4, with 13 bases in between. The CDR3 has 15 amino acids. Germline CDR1 and CDR2: SGHTA and FQGNSA. The CDR3: CASSLGETGTYGYTF. CDR3 nucleotide sequence: TGTGCCAGCAGCTTAGGCGAAACAGGGACCTATGGCTACACCTTC.

Points on this clone: One end of the junction is discordant with germline, which a read error may explain. CDR3: CAGSLGRVGETQYF. The CDR3 DNA sequence: TGCGCCGGCAGCTTGGGCAGGGTGGGAGAGACCCAGTACTTC. This chain connects TRBV5-1 to TRBJ2-5; D perhaps matches TRBD1 (5 bases). Germline V lookup: CDR1 SGHRS, CDR2 YFSETQ. CDR3 length: 14 amino acids.

The chain carries TRBV9 and TRBJ2-7; the D gene is possibly TRBD1 (5 bases). Per germline, CDR1 SGDLS and CDR2 YYNGEE. Trimming removed 0 bases from V and 6 bases from J, with 19 bases in between. This CDR3 has 16 residues. The CDR3 region has the DNA TGTGCCAGCAGCGTAGGAAGGGGCGCCCCGGTGGGCGAGCAGTACTTC. Translated: CASSVGRGAPVGEQYF.

This clone was counted a single time. This chain connects TRBV10-1 to TRBJ2-1; 13 bases map to TRBD2. The junction had 7 bases not matched to a gene; V was cut back by 3 bases and J by 8 bases. This CDR3 has 16 amino acids. Germline values: CDR1 WNHNN, CDR2 SYGVQD (reference sequence). The DNA of the CDR3 is TGCGCCAGCAGTGATTTGACTAGCGGGGGGTCGGATGAGCAGTTCTTC. Translating gives CASSDLTSGGSDEQFF.

CDR3 protein: CASSYTAQGTGELFF. In DNA, the CDR3 is TGTGCCAGCAGTTACACCGCACAGGGGACCGGGGAGCTGTTTTTT. This rearrangement joins TRBV6-6 to TRBJ2-2; TRBD1 aligns across 7 bases. Germline V CDR1 and CDR2: MNHNY, SVGAGI (reference sequence). The J segment lost 5 bases and the V segment lost 2 bases, leaving 5 bases of the junction unmatched. The CDR3 is 15 amino acids.

This chain uses TRBV7-8 with TRBJ2-2, with TRBD1 as a possible D gene (5 bases). V was shortened by 3 bases and J by 0 bases, with 11 bases between the two germline ends. Germline assignment: CDR1 SGHVS and CDR2 FQNEAQ. The CDR3 is 16 amino acids. The CDR3 spells CASSLKGQTNTGELFF. CDR3 DNA sequence: TGTGCCAGCAGCTTGAAGGGGCAGACGAACACCGGGGAGCTGTTTTTT.

The rearrangement links TRBV23-1 to TRBJ1-2, with 11 nucleotides matching TRBD1. TRBV23-1 is annotated as an ORF whose role is uncertain. The CDR3 covers 16 residues. V shed 6 bases and J 3 bases; nucleotides not matched to a gene: 9. The CDR3 DNA sequence: TGCGCCAGCAGCCGCATGCGGACAGGGGGCCACTATGGCTACACCTTC. It is translated as CASSRMRTGGHYGYTF.

The sample holds one count of this clone. This sequence joins TRBV21-1 and TRBJ2-5; the D call TRBD1 from the table was never checked on the DNA. TRBV21-1 corresponds to a pseudogene. The CDR3 is 14 amino acids. CDR3 protein: CASRQGEMLETQYF. The CDR3 DNA follows: TGTGCCAGCAGACAGGGGGAGATGTTAGAGACCCAGTACTTC.

The rearrangement links TRBV18 to TRBJ1-4; D remains ambiguous. Trimming shortened V by 1 base and J by 6 bases, and 18 bases separated the two germline ends. CDR3 length: 17 residues. CDR1 is KGHSH, CDR2 LQKENI, per germline. CDR3 residues: CASSPRGRAGGHEKLFF. CDR3 nucleotides: TGTGCCAGCTCACCACGAGGGAGGGCAGGAGGACATGAAAAACTGTTTTTT.

CDR3 residues: CASSLLSGRSTNEKLFF. The CDR3 DNA reads TGTGCCAGCAGCTTACTGTCAGGGCGATCCACTAATGAAAAACTGTTTTTT. This rearrangement joins TRBV7-6 to TRBJ1-4, with D possibly matching TRBD1 (5 bases). Germline assignment: CDR1 SGHVS and CDR2 FNYEAQ. Trimming left V 2 bases short and J 2 bases short, with 15 bases between. The length of the CDR3 is 17 residues.

The count of this clone is one. The V gene is TRBV4-3, the J gene TRBJ1-4, with unresolved D. V lost 0 bases to trimming and J lost 7 bases, with 15 bases between them. Germline CDR1 LGHNA, CDR2 YSLEER. CDR3 size: 16 residues. CDR3 sequence (DNA): TGCGCCAGCAGCCAAGATTCGGGTGGGTATGGTGAAAAACTGTTTTTT. It is translated as CASSQDSGGYGEKLFF.

In its sample, this clone was seen many times. V gene TRBV5-4 combines with J gene TRBJ1-2, with D perhaps TRBD1 (6 bases). Germline CDR1 is SGHNT and CDR2 is YYREEE (reference sequence). Trimming left V 6 bases short and J 8 bases short, with 17 bases between. The CDR3 has 13 residues. The CDR3 loop is CASTVGQARGYTF. The CDR3 DNA reads as TGTGCCAGCACCGTGGGACAAGCTAGGGGCTACACCTTC.

The rearrangement joins TRBV9 to TRBJ2-3; 11 nucleotides agree with TRBD2. Germline trimming cut 4 bases from V and 2 bases from J; bases unmatched to any gene: 6. The length of the CDR3 is 16 residues. The germline V gene encodes CDR1 SGDLS and CDR2 YYNGEE. The CDR3 nucleotides are TGTGCCAGCAGCTACCGACTAGCGGGACTCACAGATACGCAGTATTTT. It specifies CASSYRLAGLTDTQYF.

The chain uses TRBV15 and TRBJ2-5; tentatively, D is TRBD1 (5 bases). This CDR3 contains 13 residues. The germline V and J ends were trimmed by 8 bases and 10 bases, with 20 bases remaining between them. Germline lookup yields CDR1 LNHNV and CDR2 YYDKDF (reference sequence). DNA for the CDR3: TGTGCCACCGGGATCCATTCAGGGTACGGCCAGTACTTC. This translates into CATGIHSGYGQYF.

The chain is built from TRBV7-6 and TRBJ2-5; D possibly corresponds to TRBD2 (6 bases). CDR1 is SGHVS and CDR2 is FNYEAQ in the germline V gene. The V end was cut by 5 bases, the J end by 5 bases, with 15 bases between. The CDR3 spans 14 residues. The CDR3 region has the DNA TGTGCCAGCAGCCGGGATGGAGGGAGGGAGACCCAGTACTTC. It is translated as CASSRDGGRETQYF.

The chain links TRBV18 to TRBJ1-6; 10 bases are shared with TRBD1. The CDR3 has 14 amino acids. Trimming cost V 6 bases and J 8 bases; bases outside gene matches: 4. Germline assignment: CDR1 KGHSH and CDR2 LQKENI. The CDR3, as DNA: TGTGCCAGCTCGTCCGGGACAGGGGATTCACCCCTCCACTTT. Protein: CASSSGTGDSPLHF. Full variable domain (outside the CDR3, taken from reference TRBV18 and TRBJ1-6): NAGVMQNPRHLVRRRGQEARLRCSPMKGHSHVYWYRQLPEEGLKFMVYLQKENIIDESGMPKERFSAEFPKEGPSILRIQQVVRGDSAAYFCASSSGTGDSPLHFGNGTRLTVT.

V gene TRBV9 combines with J gene TRBJ2-1; D is undetermined. The V gene's germline CDR1 is SGDLS and CDR2 YYNGEE. The CDR3 consists of 13 residues. Trimming took 0 bases from V and 5 from J, leaving 6 bases between them. The CDR3 region has the DNA TGTGCCAGCAGCGTAGCTGGGCACAATGAGCAGTTCTTC. Amino acid sequence: CASSVAGHNEQFF.

Only one count was recorded for this clone. The V and J genes are TRBV7-2 and TRBJ2-1; maybe TRBD2 (5 bases). Trimming pared 1 base from V and 2 bases from J, leaving 15 bases between. The CDR3 is made up of 17 amino acids. CDR1 is SGHTA and CDR2 is FQGNSA in the germline V gene. The CDR3: CASSLVSGDYTYNEQFF. The DNA for the CDR3 is TGTGCCAGCAGCTTAGTTTCTGGAGACTATACCTACAATGAGCAGTTCTTC. Together with reference TRBV7-2 and TRBJ2-1, the CDR3 gives the full variable domain: GAGVSQSPSNKVTEKGKDVELRCDPISGHTALYWYRQSLGQGLEFLIYFQGNSAPDKSGLPSDRFSAERTGGSVSTLTIQRTQQEDSAVYLCASSLVSGDYTYNEQFFGPGTRLTVL.

Concerning this clone: One end of the junction is discordant with germline, which a read error may explain. The rearrangement joins TRBV2 to TRBJ2-5; D call uncertain. This CDR3 contains 13 residues. Germline assignment: CDR1 SNHLY and CDR2 FYNNEI. The chain's CDR3 is CAGSAGTVATQYF. The CDR3 DNA is TGTGCCGGCAGTGCAGGAACTGTCGCGACCCAGTACTTC.

V gene TRBV29-1 combines with J gene TRBJ1-5; no reliable D call. V dropped 4 bases and J dropped 7 bases, with 11 bases sitting between them. The CDR3 totals 12 residues. Germline V gene data show CDR1 as SQVTM and CDR2 as ANQGSEA. The CDR3 nucleotides are TGCAGCGTTGGAGGCTATCAGCAGCCCCAGCATTTT. Its protein is CSVGGYQQPQHF.

This clone showed up just a few times. The rearrangement joins TRBV4-1 to TRBJ2-7; the D gene is possibly TRBD1 (6 bases). This CDR3 has 15 residues. The V end was cut by 0 bases, the J end by 3 bases, with 12 bases between. Germline values: CDR1 MGHRA, CDR2 YSYEKL. CDR3 in DNA: TGCGCCAGCAGCCAAGATTCCGGGACATTCTACGAGCAGTACTTC. It encodes CASSQDSGTFYEQYF.

The chain employs TRBV4-1 and TRBJ2-7; possible D gene TRBD2, 5 bases. Trimming took off 0 bases at V and 4 bases at J, with 10 bases between the two ends. Germline V gene data show CDR1 as MGHRA and CDR2 as YSYEKL. There are 14 residues in the CDR3. The chain's CDR3 is CASSQDGLAYEQYF. The CDR3 bases are TGCGCCAGCAGCCAAGATGGCCTAGCTTACGAGCAGTACTTC.

This clone was seen only once. The rearrangement joins TRBV2 to TRBJ1-4; D call uncertain. Trimming stripped 5 bases from V and 2 bases from J, with 6 bases between. In germline, CDR1 is SNHLY, CDR2 FYNNEI. The CDR3 length is 13 residues. The CDR3 loop reads CASSRLTNEKLFF. CDR3 bases: TGTGCCAGCAGTAGACTTACTAATGAAAAACTGTTTTTT.

This clone was detected only a few times. J is TRBJ2-5 and V is TRBV5-6, with 9 bases matching TRBD2. The germline gives CDR1 SGHDT, CDR2 YYEEEE. Trimming cost V 7 bases and J 3 bases; bases outside gene matches: 13. CDR3 size: 16 residues. CDR3 DNA: TGTGCCAGCCGAATCTTGACTAGCGGAAAGAAAGAGACCCAGTACTTC. This sequence encodes CASRILTSGKKETQYF.